This T cell receptor (beta chain) was recovered during a study of OX40 agonist ivuxolimab in advanced cancers. Overall study: Participants could have had prior anti-PD-1, anti-PD-L1 or anti-CTLA-4 therapy, and more than 35% had some.

The CDR3 runs to 17 residues. The V gene's germline CDR1 is LGHNA and CDR2 YNFKEQ. The V segment lost 0 bases and the J segment 2 bases; nucleotides outside the gene matches: 8. Study-level points and caveats: Average numbers of expanded clones were greater in CD8+ T cells than in CD4+.

Measured with immunoSEQ multiplex PCR; TCRdb has only the in-frame clones, and not every one. Of about 58,000 clones listed, about four fifths were seen once; the top ten hold approximately 1%. With respect to this clone: What it binds is unknown.

This clonotype was obtained from an adult with an advanced solid tumor such as melanoma, head and neck, liver or kidney cancer. Material: CD4+ or CD8+ T cells sorted from blood, obtained in a trial of the OX40 agonist ivuxolimab. This sequence joins TRBV4-2 and TRBJ2-7; TRBD2 aligns across 9 bases. The CDR3 region is CASSQDRGSGGPYEQYF. The DNA of the CDR3 is TGTGCCAGCAGCCAAGATCGGGGTAGCGGGGGACCCTACGAGCAGTACTTC.